This TCR beta chain was profiled in a study of OX40 agonist ivuxolimab in advanced cancers. Turning to the study itself: Patients were dosed with the agonistic anti-OX40 (CD134) antibody ivuxolimab.

Assay used: immunoSEQ multiplex PCR; TCRdb lists only in-frame clones, some missing. This table has approximately 59,000 clones, over 75% appearing once. General study findings and limits: CD4+ and CD8+ T cells in blood underwent clonal expansion by week 6 at 0.1 to 3.0 mg/kg. Averaging showed that CD8+ T cells had more expanded clones than CD4+ did.

This CDR3 has 16 residues. Deletions cut 3 bases from V and 1 base from J, with 15 bases between. Germline V lookup: CDR1 LNHDA, CDR2 SQIVND (reference sequence). This clone has only one observation. What it binds is not known. This receptor was obtained from an adult with an advanced solid tumor such as melanoma, head and neck, liver or kidney cancer. The chain links TRBV19 to TRBJ1-2; possibly TRBD1 for D (6 bases). The material sequenced was CD4+ or CD8+ T cells sorted from blood, taken in a trial of the OX40 agonist ivuxolimab. The CDR3 DNA reads as TGTGCCAGTAGTATTGAAGGGACACCTCATAACTATGGCTACACCTTC. This translates into CASSIEGTPHNYGYTF.